This T cell receptor (beta chain) was obtained from a study of T cells after posttransplantation cyclophosphamide. Sequencing was performed with immunoSEQ multiplex PCR; in TCRdb, only in-frame clones are kept and a portion is missing. Counted here are tens of thousands of clones, around 94% occurring once; the ten biggest clones make up around 3%. V was pared by 4 bases and J by 3 bases, with 18 bases between. This CDR3 is built from 16 residues. Looked up from germline, CDR1 is LGHNT and CDR2 is FRNRAP. The specimen sequenced was PBMCs. The receptor was isolated from a woman aged 50 to 60 in good health and a related stem cell transplant donor. The V call is TRBV12-5, the J call TRBJ2-5; possible D gene TRBD2, 6 bases. CDR3 protein: CASGSPVGGGEETQYF. CDR3 in DNA: TGTGCTAGTGGTTCACCGGTGGGGGGAGGCGAAGAGACCCAGTACTTC. The variable domain in full, completed from reference TRBV12-5 and TRBJ2-5, reads DARVTQTPRHKVTEMGQEVTMRCQPILGHNTVFWYRQTMMQGLELLAYFRNRAPLDDSGMPKDRFSAEMPDATLATLKIQPSEPRDSAVYFCASGSPVGGGEETQYFGPGTRLLVL.